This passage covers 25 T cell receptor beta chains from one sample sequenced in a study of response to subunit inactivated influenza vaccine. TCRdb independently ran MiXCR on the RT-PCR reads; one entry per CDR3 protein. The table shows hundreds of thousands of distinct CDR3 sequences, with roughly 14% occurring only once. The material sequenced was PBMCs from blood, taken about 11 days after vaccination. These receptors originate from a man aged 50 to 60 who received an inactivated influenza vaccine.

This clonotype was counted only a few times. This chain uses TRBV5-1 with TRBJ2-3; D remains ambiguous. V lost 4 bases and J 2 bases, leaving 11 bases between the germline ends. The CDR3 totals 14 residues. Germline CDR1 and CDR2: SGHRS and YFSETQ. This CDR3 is CASSTGPPTDTQYF. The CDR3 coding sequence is TGCGCCAGCAGCACCGGACCACCCACAGATACGCAGTATTTT. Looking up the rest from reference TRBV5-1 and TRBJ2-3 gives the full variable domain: KAGVTQTPRYLIKTRGQQVTLSCSPISGHRSVSWYQQTPGQGLQFLFEYFSETQRNKGNFPGRFSGRQFSNSRSEMNVSTLELGDSALYLCASSTGPPTDTQYFGPGTRLTVL.

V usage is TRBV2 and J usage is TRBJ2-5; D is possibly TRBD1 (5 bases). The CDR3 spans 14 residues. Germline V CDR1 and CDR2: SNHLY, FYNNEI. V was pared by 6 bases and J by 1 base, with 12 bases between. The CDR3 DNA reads TGTGCCAGCAGCTCAGGACACAGCCAAGAGACCCAGTACTTC. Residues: CASSSGHSQETQYF.

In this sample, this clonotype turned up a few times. For the CDR3, the DNA is TGTGCCAGCAGCTCTCCGGGACTAGCGGGAGGATCTACCTACAATGAGCAGTTCTTC. Translated, it gives CASSSPGLAGGSTYNEQFF. The V gene is TRBV11-2, the J gene TRBJ2-1, with 15 bases fitting TRBD2. The CDR3 covers 19 residues. Germline loops: CDR1 SGHAT, CDR2 FQNNGV. V was clipped by 4 bases and J by 2 bases; unmatched bases: 9.

In DNA form, the CDR3 reads TGTGCCAGCAGAACTCAAAGAAACACTGAAGCTTTCTTT. Translating gives CASRTQRNTEAFF. The chain couples TRBV12-3 or TRBV12-4 to TRBJ1-1, with unresolved D. The CDR3 consists of 13 residues. The V end was cut by 6 bases, the J end by 2 bases, with 10 bases between.

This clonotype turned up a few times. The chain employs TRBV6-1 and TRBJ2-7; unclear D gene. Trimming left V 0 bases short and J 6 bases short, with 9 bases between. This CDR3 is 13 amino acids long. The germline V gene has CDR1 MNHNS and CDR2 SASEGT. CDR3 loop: CASSEASHLEQYF. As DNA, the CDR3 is TGTGCCAGCAGTGAAGCGTCCCATCTCGAGCAGTACTTC.

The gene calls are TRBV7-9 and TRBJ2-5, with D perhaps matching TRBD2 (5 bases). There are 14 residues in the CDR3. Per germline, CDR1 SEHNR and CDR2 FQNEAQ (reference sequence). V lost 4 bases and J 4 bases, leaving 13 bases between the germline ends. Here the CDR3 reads CASSSLTSRETQYF. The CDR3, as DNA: TGTGCCAGCAGCTCCCTTACTAGTCGAGAGACCCAGTACTTC.

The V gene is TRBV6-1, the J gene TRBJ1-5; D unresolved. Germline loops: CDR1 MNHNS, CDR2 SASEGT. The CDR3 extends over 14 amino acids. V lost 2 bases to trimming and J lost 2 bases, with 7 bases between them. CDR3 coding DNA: TGTGCCAGCAGTGAATGGGGAGGCAATCAGCCCCAGCATTTT. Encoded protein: CASSEWGGNQPQHF.

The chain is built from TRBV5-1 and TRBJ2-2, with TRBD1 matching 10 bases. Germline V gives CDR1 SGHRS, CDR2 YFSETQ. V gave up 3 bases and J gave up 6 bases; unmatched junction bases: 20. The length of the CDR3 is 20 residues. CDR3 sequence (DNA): TGCGCCAGCAGCTCGACCGACAGGGGGCGAGGTAGCGTAACCGCCGGGGAGCTGTTTTTT. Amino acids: CASSSTDRGRGSVTAGELFF.

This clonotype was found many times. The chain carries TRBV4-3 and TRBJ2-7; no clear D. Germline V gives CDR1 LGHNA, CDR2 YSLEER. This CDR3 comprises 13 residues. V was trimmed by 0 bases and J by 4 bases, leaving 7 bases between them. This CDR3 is CASSQDGGYEQYF. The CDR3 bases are TGCGCCAGCAGCCAAGATGGTGGGTACGAGCAGTACTTC.

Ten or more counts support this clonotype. Written as DNA, the CDR3 is TGTGCCAGCAGTGAAGGGATGGGACAGGCCTACGAGCAGTACTTC. Residues: CASSEGMGQAYEQYF. This chain links TRBV2 with TRBJ2-7, with TRBD1 matching 8 bases. CDR3 size: 15 residues. Per the germline V gene, CDR1 is SNHLY and CDR2 is FYNNEI. V gave up 1 base and J gave up 2 bases; unmatched junction bases: 4. Full variable domain (outside the CDR3, taken from reference TRBV2 and TRBJ2-7): EPEVTQTPSHQVTQMGQEVILRCVPISNHLYFYWYRQILGQKVEFLVSFYNNEISEKSEIFDDQFSVERPDGSNFTLKIRSTKLEDSAMYFCASSEGMGQAYEQYFGPGTRLTVT.

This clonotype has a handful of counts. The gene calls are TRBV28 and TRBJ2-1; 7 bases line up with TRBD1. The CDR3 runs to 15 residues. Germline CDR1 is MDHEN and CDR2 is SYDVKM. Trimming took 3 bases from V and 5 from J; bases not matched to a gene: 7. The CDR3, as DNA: TGTGCCAGCAGTTTGAGGGGGCGTCCGAACAATGAGCAGTTCTTC. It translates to CASSLRGRPNNEQFF. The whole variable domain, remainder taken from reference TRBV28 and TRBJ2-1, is DVKVTQSSRYLVKRTGEKVFLECVQDMDHENMFWYRQDPGLGLRLIYFSYDVKMKEKGDIPEGYSVSREKKERFSLILESASTNQTSMYLCASSLRGRPNNEQFFGPGTRLTVL.

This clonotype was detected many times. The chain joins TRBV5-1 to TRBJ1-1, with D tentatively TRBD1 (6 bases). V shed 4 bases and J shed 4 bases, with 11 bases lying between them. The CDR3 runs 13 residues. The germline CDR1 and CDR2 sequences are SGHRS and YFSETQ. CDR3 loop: CASSPAGATEAFF. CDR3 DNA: TGCGCCAGCAGCCCAGCGGGGGCCACTGAAGCTTTCTTT.

In DNA form, the CDR3 reads TGCAGTGCCGGGGGGCCGACTAGCGGGGTGTCCTCCTACAATGAGCAGTTCTTC. This encodes CSAGGPTSGVSSYNEQFF. This chain joins TRBV20-1 and TRBJ2-1, with TRBD2 matching over 11 bases. V lost 6 bases to trimming and J lost 0 bases; unmatched junction nucleotides: 13. The CDR3 length is 18 residues. Per germline, CDR1 DFQATT and CDR2 SNEGSKA (reference sequence).

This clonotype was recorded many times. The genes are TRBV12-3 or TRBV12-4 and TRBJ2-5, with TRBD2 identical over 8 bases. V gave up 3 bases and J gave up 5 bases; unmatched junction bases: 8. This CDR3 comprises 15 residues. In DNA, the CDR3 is TGTGCCAGCAGTTTGGCTAGCGGGCGGGGTGAGACCCAGTACTTC. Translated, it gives CASSLASGRGETQYF.

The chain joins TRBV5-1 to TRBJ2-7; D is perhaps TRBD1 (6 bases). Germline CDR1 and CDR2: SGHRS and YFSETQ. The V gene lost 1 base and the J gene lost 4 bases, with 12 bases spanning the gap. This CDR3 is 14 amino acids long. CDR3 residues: CASSLLQGDYEQYF. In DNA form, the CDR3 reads TGCGCCAGCAGCTTGTTACAGGGTGATTACGAGCAGTACTTC.

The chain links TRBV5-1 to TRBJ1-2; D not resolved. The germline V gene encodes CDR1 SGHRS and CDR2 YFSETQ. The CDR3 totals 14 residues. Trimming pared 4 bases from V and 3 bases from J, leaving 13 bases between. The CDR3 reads CASSPTGDDYGYTF. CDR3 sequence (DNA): TGCGCCAGCAGCCCGACGGGTGATGACTATGGCTACACCTTC.

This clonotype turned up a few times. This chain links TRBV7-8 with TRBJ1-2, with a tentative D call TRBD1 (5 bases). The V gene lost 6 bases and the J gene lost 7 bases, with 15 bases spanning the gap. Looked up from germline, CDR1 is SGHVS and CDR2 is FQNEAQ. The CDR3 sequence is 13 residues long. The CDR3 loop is CASSTRAQGGYTF. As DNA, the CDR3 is TGTGCCAGCAGTACCAGGGCCCAGGGTGGCTACACCTTC.

This CDR3 is CASSYSGFGDEAFF. In DNA form, the CDR3 reads TGTGCCAGCAGTTACTCTGGGTTCGGGGATGAAGCTTTCTTT. V and J are TRBV6-5 and TRBJ1-1; D is uncertain. This CDR3 comprises 14 residues. The V end was cut by 0 bases, the J end by 7 bases, with 12 bases between. CDR1 MNHEY and CDR2 SVGAGI come from the germline V gene.

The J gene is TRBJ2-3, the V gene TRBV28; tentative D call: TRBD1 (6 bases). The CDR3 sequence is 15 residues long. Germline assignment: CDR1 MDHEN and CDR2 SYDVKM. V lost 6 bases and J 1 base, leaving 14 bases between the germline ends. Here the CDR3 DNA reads TGTGCCAGCAGCACTCCGGGACACGGCACAGATACGCAGTATTTT. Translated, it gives CASSTPGHGTDTQYF.

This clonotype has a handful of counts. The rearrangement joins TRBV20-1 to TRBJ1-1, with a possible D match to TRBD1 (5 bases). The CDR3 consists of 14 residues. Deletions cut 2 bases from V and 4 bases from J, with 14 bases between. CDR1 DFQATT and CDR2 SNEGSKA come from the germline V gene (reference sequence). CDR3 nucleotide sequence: TGCAGTGCTAGAATTACCGGGACCTTCACTGAAGCTTTCTTT. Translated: CSARITGTFTEAFF.

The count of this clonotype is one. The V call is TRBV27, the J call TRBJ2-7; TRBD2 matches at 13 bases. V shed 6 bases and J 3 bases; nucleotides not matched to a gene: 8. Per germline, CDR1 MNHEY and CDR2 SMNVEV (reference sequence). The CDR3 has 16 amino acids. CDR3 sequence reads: CASRSGTSGTLYEQYF. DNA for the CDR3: TGTGCCAGCAGGAGCGGGACTAGCGGGACTCTCTACGAGCAGTACTTC.

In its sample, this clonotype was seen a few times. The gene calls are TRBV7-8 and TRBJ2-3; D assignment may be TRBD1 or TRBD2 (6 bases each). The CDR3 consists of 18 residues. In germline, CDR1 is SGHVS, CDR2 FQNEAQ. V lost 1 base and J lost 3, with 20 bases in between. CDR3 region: CASSLGTGLQGPTDTQYF. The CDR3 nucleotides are TGTGCCAGCAGCTTAGGAACAGGACTACAGGGCCCGACAGATACGCAGTATTTT.

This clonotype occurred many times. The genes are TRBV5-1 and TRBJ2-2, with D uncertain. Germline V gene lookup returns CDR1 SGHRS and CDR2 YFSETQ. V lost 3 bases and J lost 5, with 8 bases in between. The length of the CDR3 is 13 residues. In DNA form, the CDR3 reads TGCGCCAGCAGCTCAGCTCCTACCGGGGAGCTGTTTTTT. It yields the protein CASSSAPTGELFF.

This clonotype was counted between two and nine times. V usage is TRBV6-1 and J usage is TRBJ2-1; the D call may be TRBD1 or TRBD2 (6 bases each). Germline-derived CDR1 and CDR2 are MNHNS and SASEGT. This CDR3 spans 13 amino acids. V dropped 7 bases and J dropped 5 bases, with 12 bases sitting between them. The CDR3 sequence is CASKWGANNEQFF. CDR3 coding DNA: TGTGCCAGCAAATGGGGGGCCAACAATGAGCAGTTCTTC.

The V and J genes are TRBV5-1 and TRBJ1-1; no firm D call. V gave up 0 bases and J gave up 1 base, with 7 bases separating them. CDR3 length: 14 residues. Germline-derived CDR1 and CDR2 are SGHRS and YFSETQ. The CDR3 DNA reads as TGCGCCAGCAGCTTGGAGGGCCCGAACACTGAAGCTTTCTTT. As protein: CASSLEGPNTEAFF.